These 25 T cell receptor beta chains originate from one sample sequenced in a study of blood T cells in healthy people across ages. For the second PCR, which ran for roughly 6 to 12 cycles, a sample-barcoded 5' primer and a J-beta primer mix were used. TCRdb re-analysed the 5' RACE reads in MiXCR, keeping a single row per CDR3 protein. In the table there are around 800,000 distinct CDR3 sequences, roughly 26% of which are singletons. These data also featured in a second study, about T cells of mothers and their children.

Sequenced material: blood. These receptors were taken from a boy between 5 and 17 years old in good health.

This clonotype showed up just a few times. The CDR3: CAISESTTGRSSYEQYF. For the CDR3, the DNA is TGTGCCATCAGTGAGTCGACGACGGGAAGGAGCTCCTACGAGCAGTACTTC. V is TRBV10-3 and J is TRBJ2-7; D is perhaps TRBD2 (5 bases). Trimming shortened V by 0 bases and J by 0 bases, and 15 bases separated the two germline ends. This CDR3 has 17 amino acids. The V gene's germline CDR1 is ENHRY and CDR2 SYGVKD.

For this clonotype: Compared with germline, one end of the junction differs, possibly owing to a read error. The CDR3 region has the DNA TGTGCCAGCAACTTCGACAGGCAGCTCCAGCATTTT. It encodes CASNFDRQLQHF. The chain uses TRBV28 and TRBJ1-5; the D gene is possibly TRBD1 (6 bases). The CDR3 is 12 residues long. Looked up from germline, CDR1 is MDHEN and CDR2 is SYDVKM.

This clonotype came up a few times. V usage is TRBV24-1 and J usage is TRBJ2-5; D not resolved. The germline gives CDR1 KGHDR, CDR2 SFDVKD. CDR3 length: 12 amino acids. Trimming pared 3 bases from V and 1 base from J, leaving 2 bases between. CDR3 in amino acids: CATSDGQETQYF. The CDR3 coding sequence is TGTGCCACCAGTGATGGCCAAGAGACCCAGTACTTC.

The rearrangement links TRBV7-2 to TRBJ2-7, with TRBD2 matching over 12 bases. The CDR3 contains 18 residues. Looked up from germline, CDR1 is SGHTA and CDR2 is FQGNSA. J was trimmed by 1 base and V by 1 base; bases with no gene match: 8. The CDR3 reads CASSLGTSGATLSYEQYF. The CDR3 DNA reads TGTGCCAGCAGCTTAGGGACTAGCGGGGCTACTTTGTCCTACGAGCAGTACTTC.

CDR3 bases: TGTGCCAGCAGCCATAACGGGGGGCCCCTCCCCTACGAGCAGTACTTC. Translating gives CASSHNGGPLPYEQYF. The chain links TRBV11-2 to TRBJ2-5; D possibly corresponds to TRBD2 (7 bases). The J call could be wrong; TRBJ2-7 is a better fit for the DNA end. The CDR3 has 16 residues. Looked up from germline, CDR1 is SGHAT and CDR2 is FQNNGV.

The V call is TRBV30, the J call TRBJ2-5; D perhaps matches TRBD2 (6 bases). There are 12 residues in the CDR3. The V end was cut by 8 bases, the J end by 5 bases, with 15 bases between. The germline V gene encodes CDR1 GTSNPN and CDR2 SVGIG (reference sequence). CDR3 sequence reads: CALSTSGETQYF. CDR3 nucleotides: TGTGCCCTATCGACAAGCGGGGAGACCCAGTACTTC.

This clonotype was found a few times. V is TRBV6-2 or TRBV6-3 and J is TRBJ2-2; 8 bases map to TRBD1. The V and J ends lost 6 bases and 7 bases, in that order; junction bases with no gene match: 7. The CDR3 spans 14 residues. Germline V gene sequence: CDR1 MNHEY, CDR2 SVGEGT. CDR3 protein: CASSPWTGNGELFF. The CDR3 DNA reads as TGTGCCAGCAGCCCCTGGACAGGGAACGGGGAGCTGTTTTTT.

In its sample, this clonotype was seen a few times. This chain connects TRBV29-1 to TRBJ2-7, with TRBD2 matching 11 bases. The germline gives CDR1 SQVTM, CDR2 ANQGSEA. CDR3 length equals 14 residues. V lost 7 bases to trimming and J lost 0 bases; unmatched junction nucleotides: 5. The CDR3 region has the DNA TGCAGCGGCGCGACTAGCGGGGACTCCTACGAGCAGTACTTC. The encoded protein is CSGATSGDSYEQYF.

The chain joins TRBV5-1 to TRBJ1-2; 8 bases fit TRBD1. CDR1 and CDR2 (germline): SGHRS, YFSETQ. Unmatched junction bases numbered 4, after V lost 3 bases and J lost 3 bases. The length of the CDR3 is 14 residues. The CDR3, as DNA: TGCGCCAGCAGCTCCGGGACAGGAGACTATGGCTACACCTTC. This sequence encodes CASSSGTGDYGYTF.

The J gene is TRBJ2-7, the V gene TRBV7-2; the match to TRBD1 covers 8 bases. This CDR3 region has 16 residues. V was pared by 5 bases and J by 4 bases, with 13 bases of the junction left unmatched. The germline V gene encodes CDR1 SGHTA and CDR2 FQGNSA. Here the CDR3 DNA reads TGTGCCAGCAGCCTCGATCGGGACAGGAGATCTTACGAGCAGTACTTC. Translation gives CASSLDRDRRSYEQYF.

This clonotype has a handful of counts. V and J are TRBV29-1 and TRBJ2-5; perhaps TRBD2 as D (7 bases). Looked up from germline, CDR1 is SQVTM and CDR2 is ANQGSEA. Trimming pared 7 bases from V and 5 bases from J, leaving 14 bases between. This CDR3 has 12 amino acids. In DNA, the CDR3 is TGCAGCGCCCGGGGGGCCGGCGAGACCCAGTACTTC. Translated: CSARGAGETQYF.

The V and J genes are TRBV3-1 and TRBJ2-3; D is perhaps TRBD1 or TRBD2 (5 bases each). Germline V gives CDR1 LGHDT, CDR2 YNNKEL (reference sequence). CDR3 length: 15 amino acids. The V end was cut by 2 bases, the J end by 1 base, with 10 bases between. CDR3 bases: TGTGCCAGCAGCCAAAGGGACGGAGGCACAGATACGCAGTATTTT. Amino acids: CASSQRDGGTDTQYF.

This clonotype was counted between two and nine times. The chain links TRBV3-1 to TRBJ2-7, with TRBD1 matching over 7 bases. V dropped 1 base and J dropped 2; count of bases not matched to a gene: 5. The CDR3 loop spans 15 amino acids. The germline CDR1 and CDR2 sequences are LGHDT and YNNKEL (reference sequence). The CDR3 nucleotides read TGTGCCAGCAGCCAAGGACAGGGATTCCCCTACGAGCAGTACTTC. This gives the protein CASSQGQGFPYEQYF.

This clonotype was picked up many times. The chain is built from TRBV2 and TRBJ2-5; TRBD1 aligns across 7 bases. Per the germline V gene, CDR1 is SNHLY and CDR2 is FYNNEI. Losses at the gene ends were 5 bases for V and 4 bases for J; bases not matched to a gene: 10. This CDR3 has 15 residues. The chain's CDR3 is CASSPRDRKRETQYF. In nucleotides, the CDR3 is TGTGCCAGCAGTCCCCGGGACAGAAAGAGAGAGACCCAGTACTTC.

Written as DNA, the CDR3 is TGTGCCAGCAGCTTGACAGGGGATGCCTACGAGCAGTACTTC. This translates into CASSLTGDAYEQYF. The chain uses TRBV7-6 and TRBJ2-7; 8 nucleotides match TRBD1. The CDR3 is made up of 14 amino acids. CDR1 and CDR2 (germline): SGHVS, FNYEAQ. Trimming removed 3 bases from V and 2 bases from J; junction bases left unmatched: 3.

This clonotype appeared a few times. Mismatch with germline at one junction end may stem from a read error. This rearrangement joins TRBV7-2 to TRBJ1-2; D is unresolved. Germline-derived CDR1 and CDR2 are SGHTA and FQGNSA. The CDR3 spans 14 residues. CDR3 nucleotide sequence: TGTGCCAGCAGCTTCCCCAGTCAATACTACGGCTACACCTTC. Translated: CASSFPSQYYGYTF.

CDR3 sequence (DNA): TGCAGTGCGAAGGCGAAGGAAAGTTTCTACGAGCAGTACTTC. This sequence encodes CSAKAKESFYEQYF. The chain has TRBV20-1 and TRBJ2-7; D is undetermined. The CDR3 length is 14 residues. In germline, CDR1 is DFQATT, CDR2 SNEGSKA (reference sequence). V shed 6 bases and J shed 3 bases, with 18 bases lying between them.

The V call is TRBV5-1, the J call TRBJ2-5, with D perhaps being TRBD1 or TRBD2 (5 bases each). Germline V CDR1 and CDR2: SGHRS, YFSETQ. The CDR3 runs 15 residues. V was clipped by 1 base and J by 5 bases, with 15 bases between them. The CDR3 region has the DNA TGCGCCAGCAGCTTGAACCCAGGGAGCCGGGAGACCCAGTACTTC. Protein product: CASSLNPGSRETQYF.

This clonotype was seen only a few times. Relative to the germline gene, one junction end is altered; a read error may explain this. The genes are TRBV7-2 and TRBJ2-6, with D possibly being TRBD1 (6 bases). This CDR3 region has 15 residues. The germline V gene has CDR1 SGHTA and CDR2 FQGNSA. CDR3 DNA sequence: TGTGCCAGCAGCTTCAACAGGGTTGGGGCCAACGTCCTGACTTTT. Translated: CASSFNRVGANVLTF. Drawing the rest from reference TRBV7-2 and TRBJ2-6, the complete variable domain is GAGVSQSPSNKVTEKGKDVELRCDPISGHTALYWYRQSLGQGLEFLIYFQGNSAPDKSGLPSDRFSAERTGGSVSTLTIQRTQQEDSAVYLCASSFNRVGANVLTFGAGSRLTVL.

The genes are TRBV28 and TRBJ2-5; TRBD2 agrees at 12 bases. The ends lost 2 bases at V and 5 bases at J; junction bases unmatched: 12. Germline loops: CDR1 MDHEN, CDR2 SYDVKM. CDR3 length equals 18 residues. The CDR3 sequence is CASSLRTSGTPGGETQYF. DNA of the CDR3: TGTGCCAGCAGTTTAAGGACTAGCGGGACCCCGGGGGGGGAGACCCAGTACTTC.

The CDR3 DNA reads as TGTGCCAGCAGCCAAGGTGGAGTAAACATTCAGTACTTC. Amino acid sequence: CASSQGGVNIQYF. The V gene is TRBV3-1, the J gene TRBJ2-4, with unresolved D. This CDR3 has 13 amino acids. In germline, CDR1 is LGHDT, CDR2 YNNKEL (reference sequence). Between the trimmed V and J ends, which lost 1 base and 6 bases, there was a span of 7 bases.

The chain has TRBV29-1 and TRBJ1-2; 7 bases align to TRBD1. The CDR3 totals 16 residues. With V trimmed by 0 bases and J by 6 bases, 13 bases remained unmatched. Germline lookup yields CDR1 SQVTM and CDR2 ANQGSEA. The CDR3 sequence: CSVEDRGGQFRDGYTF. The CDR3 nucleotides are TGCAGCGTTGAAGATCGCGGGGGACAGTTTAGGGATGGCTACACCTTC. The full variable domain, with the rest looked up from reference TRBV29-1 and TRBJ1-2, is SAVISQKPSRDICQRGTSLTIQCQVDSQVTMMFWYRQQPGQSLTLIATANQGSEATYESGFVIDKFPISRPNLTFSTLTVSNMSPEDSSIYLCSVEDRGGQFRDGYTFGSGTRLTVV.

The chain links TRBV12-3 or TRBV12-4 to TRBJ2-4; either TRBD1 or TRBD2 may fit D (6 bases each). The CDR3 contains 14 residues. Trimming left V 6 bases short and J 9 bases short, with 18 bases between. The CDR3 is CASSPRNGGGIQYF. For the CDR3, the DNA is TGTGCCAGCAGCCCCCGAAACGGGGGCGGCATTCAGTACTTC.

This clonotype was counted many times. The V gene is TRBV29-1, the J gene TRBJ2-1; 7 bases agree with TRBD2. The CDR3 loop spans 12 amino acids. Germline CDR1 reads SQVTM; CDR2 reads ANQGSEA. The trim removed 6 bases at V and 2 bases at J, leaving 1 base unmatched. The CDR3 sequence: CSVGLAYNEQFF. The CDR3 DNA is TGCAGCGTCGGACTAGCCTACAATGAGCAGTTCTTC.

This clonotype was picked up a small number of times. V and J are TRBV18 and TRBJ1-1; D may be TRBD1 (6 bases). Per the germline V gene, CDR1 is KGHSH and CDR2 is LQKENI. The V end was cut by 1 base, the J end by 1 base, with 7 bases between. This CDR3 contains 14 residues. The DNA for the CDR3 is TGTGCCAGCTCACCACAGGGGGAGAACACTGAAGCTTTCTTT. Protein: CASSPQGENTEAFF.